The next 3 T cell receptor beta chains were all read from a single sample in a study of blood T cell repertoires in COVID-19. Data came from immunoSEQ multiplex PCR; TCRdb stores just in-frame clones and leaves some out. The sample has about 140,000 clones, approximately 84% seen once. Input material: peripheral blood. The source of these receptors is a woman of 80 years or more in a cohort sampled during active or convalescent COVID-19.

Only a few counts were recorded for this clone. This chain's CDR3 is CSASLGVAKNIQYF. In DNA, the CDR3 is TGCAGTGCTAGTCTCGGGGTAGCCAAAAACATTCAGTACTTC. This rearrangement joins TRBV20-1 to TRBJ2-4; D perhaps matches TRBD2 (5 bases). V was pared by 3 bases and J by 0 bases, with 9 bases between. From germline, CDR1 is DFQATT and CDR2 SNEGSKA (reference sequence). The CDR3 is 14 residues long.

This clone has more than one count but fewer than ten. The chain links TRBV13 to TRBJ2-7; TRBD1 aligns across 8 bases. V lost 5 bases to trimming and J lost 4 bases; unmatched junction nucleotides: 13. The CDR3 length is 16 residues. From germline, CDR1 is PRHDT and CDR2 FYEKMQ (reference sequence). CDR3 nucleotides: TGTGCCAGCAGCACCCGACAGGGGCGGGGATCTTACGAGCAGTACTTC. This sequence encodes CASSTRQGRGSYEQYF.

This clone was seen ten or more times. The V call is TRBV18, the J call TRBJ1-2; 7 nucleotides line up with TRBD1. CDR3 size: 15 residues. Germline V gene lookup returns CDR1 KGHSH and CDR2 LQKENI. Trimming at V came to 5 bases and at J to 0 bases, leaving 6 bases not matched to a gene. CDR3: CASSTGASTNYGYTF. DNA of the CDR3: TGTGCCAGCTCAACAGGGGCCTCTACTAACTATGGCTACACCTTC.